This T cell receptor (beta chain) was observed in a study of human T cells and chemical hapten exposure. As for time point: pre-sensitization, week 0. This sample's treatment: therapeutic diphenylcyclopropenone sensitization with weekly scalp DPC. The study enrolled 18 to 70-year-old alopecia patients suitable for DPC. The CDR3 is 14 amino acids. Germline CDR1 reads SQVTM; CDR2 reads ANQGSEA. The V segment lost 8 bases and the J segment 4 bases; nucleotides outside the gene matches: 9. This clonotype was seen only a few times. Its target is unknown. TCRdb re-called the RACE reads with MiXCR, one entry per CDR3 protein. The sample lists about 39,000 distinct CDR3 sequences; around 12% were seen once. Findings and caveats of the study: High-frequency TCRs, those above 1 in 1000, stayed the same after DPC sensitization.

Sequenced here: whole blood, sampled in connection with sensitization to the hapten diphenylcyclopropenone (DPC). V is TRBV29-1 and J is TRBJ1-2, with TRBD1 identical over 11 bases. This receptor was taken from a woman between 25 and 40 years old with alopecia areata. Some clones in this sample may be carry-over from other donors' samples. The CDR3 bases are TGCAGCATCTCTGCCGGGACAGGGGGCTATGGCTACACCTTC. Protein sequence: CSISAGTGGYGYTF.